This T cell receptor beta chain derives from a study of CD8 T cells in ankylosing spondylitis (dated by TCRdb to 2016 to 2017). At the level of the whole study: The study set out to find disease-linked TCR variants by profiling T cell receptor beta repertoires in ankylosing spondylitis patients and healthy donors. In total, the full study cohort was made up of roughly 110 healthy donors and roughly 27 ankylosing spondylitis patients. Peripheral blood was sampled, and synovial fluid was also collected from ankylosing spondylitis patients. Overall results and qualifications from the work: Blood from ankylosing spondylitis patients appeared to be characterized by a TCR beta motif made up of several highly homologous amino acid variants. Some TCR beta motif variants had previously been reported in synovial fluid and blood of reactive arthritis patients, which suggested common disease-initiation mechanisms. In peripheral blood, the disease-linked clones were found at relatively low frequencies and had a CD8+ phenotype. According to the report, matched synovial fluid samples from ankylosing spondylitis patients were significantly enriched for the disease-linked clones.

TCRdb lists the instrument as Illumina HiSeq 2500. TCR beta libraries were prepared by quantitative 5'-RACE with molecular barcodes. In the paper's pipeline: A new computational method, built on a probabilistic model of VDJ rearrangement, was used to identify disease-linked TCR variants. TCRdb reprocessed the public reads (quality trimming at Q25 with fastp, clone calling with MiXCR) and kept in-frame beta chains. Each entry is one CDR3 protein sequence, shown with its most common DNA and genes. These V and J calls originate from TCRdb's pipeline instead of the authors' own analysis. This sample comprises under 250,000 distinct CDR3 sequences, under 35% of them detected only once. The ten top clones hold about 4% of the sample. Looking up the germline V gene (reference sequence) yields CDR1 SGHAT and CDR2 FQDESV. V is pruned by 5 bases and J by 2 bases, leaving 11 bases of the junction without a gene match. The CDR3 covers 19 residues, taking in both the cysteine and the phenylalanine. Of the read, only the CDR3 DNA is kept; its 57 bases are in frame from base 1.

Details on this clonotype: Its antigen is not yet known. No base qualities exist here, and no much larger clone lies one base off it.

The receptor chain draws on TRBV11-1 and TRBJ2-3, with 15 central nucleotides matching TRBD2. The clonotype originates from a male donor with ankylosing spondylitis or in good health (not recorded which). Sequencing was performed on blood, either unsorted or a sorted T cell fraction (not recorded which). Here is the DNA: TGTGCCAGCAGCCCGTGGGGGACTAGCGGGGGGCGCAACACAGATACGCAGTATTTT. Its product reads: CASSPWGTSGGRNTDTQYF.